Each of the 30 T cell receptor beta chains below was sequenced from the same sample in a study of glioma-infiltrating T cells. The iRepertoire nested amplicon-rescue multiplex PCR amplified TCR alpha and beta CDR3s from RNA. A single record per CDR3 protein comes from TCRdb applying MiXCR to the multiplex PCR reads. The sample consists of around 190,000 distinct CDR3 sequences, 32% of them appearing once. The source material was glioma tissue, nonneoplastic brain tissue, or PBMCs (not recorded which). These receptor sequences come from a human donor with low-grade glioma or glioblastoma, undergoing nonglioma brain surgery, or in good health (not recorded which).

The genes are TRBV19 and TRBJ2-7, with D unclear. V dropped 5 bases and J dropped 4 bases, with 21 bases sitting between them. CDR3 length: 16 amino acids. CDR1 and CDR2 from the germline V gene are LNHDA and SQIVND (reference sequence). For the CDR3, the DNA is TGTGCCAGTAGTCACTGGCGAGACAAGGGATCTTACGAGCAGTACTTC. As protein: CASSHWRDKGSYEQYF. The complete variable domain, with remaining parts taken from reference TRBV19 and TRBJ2-7, reads DGGITQSPKYLFRKEGQNVTLSCEQNLNHDAMYWYRQDPGQGLRLIYYSQIVNDFQKGDIAEGYSVSREKKESFPLTVTSAQKNPTAFYLCASSHWRDKGSYEQYFGPGTRLTVT.

There are many counts of this clonotype. The chain uses TRBV6-1 and TRBJ2-7; 12 nucleotides align to TRBD1. Germline V CDR1 and CDR2: MNHNS, SASEGT. This CDR3 comprises 15 residues. Trimming removed 2 bases from V and 7 bases from J; junction bases left unmatched: 6. This CDR3 reads CASSESWDRGLEQYF. The CDR3 nucleotides are TGTGCCAGCAGTGAATCATGGGACAGGGGGCTGGAGCAGTACTTC.

This chain links TRBV29-1 with TRBJ2-7; possibly TRBD1 or TRBD2 for D (5 bases each). The CDR3 consists of 13 residues. Germline CDR1 and CDR2: SQVTM and ANQGSEA. Trimming shortened V by 7 bases and J by 3 bases, and 16 bases separated the two germline ends. CDR3 DNA sequence: TGCAGCGGGGGGAACGGACGGTTCTACGAGCAGTACTTC. Encoded protein: CSGGNGRFYEQYF.

This clonotype was counted many times. V and J are TRBV6-1 and TRBJ1-1; D call uncertain. Trimming removed 5 bases at V and 4 bases at J, with 5 bases between. The CDR3 covers 11 residues. The germline CDR1 and CDR2 sequences are MNHNS and SASEGT. This CDR3 is CASSRLTEAFF. CDR3 DNA sequence: TGTGCCAGCAGTCGGCTCACTGAAGCTTTCTTT.

This clonotype was counted ten times or more. The chain uses TRBV20-1 and TRBJ2-7; TRBD2 matches at 8 bases. The CDR3 spans 13 residues. The V segment lost 8 bases and the J segment 5 bases; nucleotides outside the gene matches: 11. CDR1 and CDR2 from the germline V gene are DFQATT and SNEGSKA (reference sequence). CDR3 sequence: CSIPGLGFDEQYF. For the CDR3, the DNA is TGCAGTATCCCGGGACTAGGTTTCGACGAGCAGTACTTC.

This clonotype was seen many times. Its ends do not fully match the called genes, so a read error is possible. The chain is built from TRBV3-1 and TRBJ1-1; 7 bases agree with TRBD1. The CDR3 is made up of 15 amino acids. Germline CDR1 is LGHDT and CDR2 is YNNKEL (reference sequence). CDR3: CASSQEGTVKTEAFF. The CDR3 DNA reads as TGTGCCAGCAGCCAAGAGGGGACAGTGAAAACTGAAGCTTTCTTT.

The sample holds many counts of this clonotype. The J gene is TRBJ2-5, the V gene TRBV20-1; 10 bases map to TRBD2. CDR1 is DFQATT and CDR2 is SNEGSKA in the germline V gene (reference sequence). The CDR3 is 14 residues long. Trimming at V came to 0 bases and at J to 5 bases, leaving 3 bases not matched to a gene. CDR3: CSARDPSGSETQYF. The CDR3 nucleotides read TGCAGTGCTAGAGATCCTAGCGGGAGTGAGACCCAGTACTTC.

In this sample, this clonotype turned up many times. V gene TRBV6-1 combines with J gene TRBJ2-1, with 10 bases fitting TRBD2. Germline assignment: CDR1 MNHNS and CDR2 SASEGT. The ends lost 3 bases at V and 8 bases at J; junction bases unmatched: 7. CDR3 length: 15 amino acids. CDR3 amino acids: CASSDYSGRQDEQFF. CDR3 DNA sequence: TGTGCCAGCAGTGACTATAGCGGGAGGCAGGATGAGCAGTTCTTC.

With regard to this clonotype: A read error may be the cause here, since a much bigger clone is one base away. This sequence joins TRBV18 and TRBJ2-7; D remains unclear. The CDR3 extends over 13 amino acids. The V end lost 3 bases, the J end lost 3 bases, and 9 bases lay between the germline ends. Per the germline V gene, CDR1 is KGHSH and CDR2 is LQKENI. The CDR3 here is CASSPGKGYEQYF. CDR3 sequence (DNA): TGTGCCAGCTCACCGGGAAAGGGCTACGAGCAGTACTTC.

The genes are TRBV5-4 and TRBJ2-1; no clear D gene. There are 11 residues in the CDR3. Germline lookup yields CDR1 SGHNT and CDR2 YYREEE (reference sequence). V lost 4 bases, J lost 7 bases, and 6 bases lay in between. DNA of the CDR3: TGTGCCAGCAGCACCACTAATGAGCAGTTCTTC. It codes for CASSTTNEQFF.

The sample holds many counts of this clonotype. The chain has TRBV2 and TRBJ2-2, with TRBD2 matching over 11 bases. V trimming: 0 bases; J trimming: 2 bases; junction bases outside the gene matches: 8. The CDR3 has 19 amino acids. Germline CDR1 SNHLY, CDR2 FYNNEI. The CDR3 loop is CASSEALGLAGLNTGELFF. DNA of the CDR3: TGTGCCAGCAGTGAAGCGCTTGGACTAGCGGGCCTCAACACCGGGGAGCTGTTTTTT.

On this clonotype itself: Mismatch with germline at one junction end may stem from a read error. The chain recombines TRBV7-2 with TRBJ2-7, with a weak D call TRBD1 (5 bases). The CDR3 is 14 residues long. Per the germline V gene, CDR1 is SGHTA and CDR2 is FQGNSA. The DNA of the CDR3 is TGTGCCAGCTTGATGCAGGGTACTTCCTACGGGCAGCACTTC. Encoded protein: CASLMQGTSYGQHF. Using reference TRBV7-2 and TRBJ2-7 for the parts outside the CDR3, the full variable domain is GAGVSQSPSNKVTEKGKDVELRCDPISGHTALYWYRQSLGQGLEFLIYFQGNSAPDKSGLPSDRFSAERTGGSVSTLTIQRTQQEDSAVYLCASLMQGTSYGQHFGPGTRLTVT.

For this clonotype: Being one base from a much bigger clone, this may be a read error. The rearrangement joins TRBV4-1 to TRBJ1-5; D call uncertain. The CDR3 runs to 13 residues. CDR1 and CDR2 (germline): MGHRA, YSYEKL. V lost 0 bases and J lost 11, with 11 bases in between. The CDR3 protein is CASSQERRQSQHF. The CDR3 DNA sequence: TGCGCCAGCAGCCAAGAACGAAGGCAGTCCCAGCATTTT.

This clonotype came up once. V is TRBV6-2 or TRBV6-3 and J is TRBJ2-2, with 7 bases matching TRBD1. From germline, CDR1 is MNHEY and CDR2 SVGEGT. The length of the CDR3 is 14 residues. The J segment lost 3 bases and the V segment lost 3 bases, leaving 1 base of the junction unmatched. CDR3 sequence: CASSYDRDTGELFF. For the CDR3, the DNA is TGTGCCAGCAGTTATGACAGGGACACCGGGGAGCTGTTTTTT.

This clonotype has ten or more counts. This chain connects TRBV6-2 or TRBV6-3 to TRBJ2-1; D call uncertain. V lost 1 base and J lost 7, with 11 bases in between. CDR3 length: 14 residues. Germline V gene data show CDR1 as MNHEY and CDR2 as SVGEGT. This CDR3 reads CASSYLSLGNEQFF. CDR3 coding DNA: TGTGCCAGCAGTTACTTGTCTTTGGGGAATGAGCAGTTCTTC.

In regard to this clonotype: A much larger clonotype is one base distant, so this may be a read error. The V call is TRBV28, the J call TRBJ2-5; 9 bases fit TRBD2. This CDR3 contains 17 residues. The J segment lost 4 bases and the V segment lost 6 bases, leaving 15 bases of the junction unmatched. Germline V gene data show CDR1 as MDHEN and CDR2 as SYDVKM. In DNA form, the CDR3 reads TGTGCCAGCAGCCCGGGGACTAGCAGGATTCGTTCAGAGACCCAGTACTTC. Protein sequence: CASSPGTSRIRSETQYF.

Many counts were recorded for this clonotype. This chain connects TRBV3-1 to TRBJ2-7; TRBD1 matches at 9 bases. Germline V CDR1 and CDR2: LGHDT, YNNKEL (reference sequence). V lost 6 bases to trimming and J lost 7 bases; unmatched junction nucleotides: 4. This CDR3 region has 12 residues. The DNA of the CDR3 is TGTGCCAGCAGGCCGACAGGGGGAGAGCAGTACTTC. Its protein product is CASRPTGGEQYF.

About this clonotype: One junction end does not reproduce the germline sequence, and a read error may be involved. The gene calls are TRBV27 and TRBJ2-1; 9 bases align to TRBD1. Germline loops: CDR1 MNHEY, CDR2 SMNVEV (reference sequence). This CDR3 is built from 13 residues. CDR3 sequence (DNA): TGTGCCGGCAGTTACAGGGGGCACAATGAGCAGTTCTTC. As protein: CAGSYRGHNEQFF.

There are many counts of this clonotype. The V and J genes are TRBV4-1 and TRBJ2-3; possibly TRBD2 for D (6 bases). Germline lookup yields CDR1 MGHRA and CDR2 YSYEKL. V dropped 0 bases and J dropped 1 base, with 11 bases sitting between them. The CDR3 totals 16 residues. The CDR3 sequence is CASSQDGGLGTDTQYF. The CDR3 coding sequence is TGCGCCAGCAGCCAAGATGGAGGGTTGGGCACAGATACGCAGTATTTT.

Only a few counts were recorded for this clonotype. This chain joins TRBV12-3 or TRBV12-4 and TRBJ2-2; no reliable D call. V gave up 0 bases and J gave up 6 bases, with 8 bases separating them. CDR3 length equals 14 residues. The CDR3 sequence is CASSLAGPAGELFF. The DNA of the CDR3 is TGTGCCAGCAGTTTAGCAGGGCCCGCCGGGGAGCTGTTTTTT.

Comment on this clonotype: The junction differs from germline at one of its ends, possibly a read error. The CDR3 region is CASSYFGDVNPHSF. The DNA of the CDR3 is TGTGCCAGCAGTTACTTCGGAGACGTGAATCCCCATTCCTTC. V gene TRBV6-6 combines with J gene TRBJ2-5; no clear D. Per germline, CDR1 MNHNY and CDR2 SVGAGI (reference sequence). This CDR3 has 14 residues.

This chain links TRBV10-3 with TRBJ2-7; 8 bases are shared with TRBD2. The V gene's germline CDR1 is ENHRY and CDR2 SYGVKD. V dropped 4 bases and J dropped 3; count of bases not matched to a gene: 5. This CDR3 has 14 amino acids. CDR3 bases: TGTGCCATCAGTGTTGGTAGCGGGATCTACGAGCAGTACTTC. This sequence encodes CAISVGSGIYEQYF.

Details on this clonotype: Without the conserved terminal phenylalanine or tryptophan, this CDR3 likely stems from a read error. The gene calls are TRBV4-2 and TRBJ2-4; no definite D call. Trimming left V 4 bases short and J 8 bases short, with 9 bases between. CDR1 and CDR2 (germline): LGHNA, YNFKEQ. The CDR3 has 12 amino acids. The CDR3 is CASSRSVDIQYL. The CDR3 coding sequence is TGTGCCAGCAGCCGATCGGTGGACATTCAGTACCTC.

This rearrangement joins TRBV27 to TRBJ2-7; 9 bases match TRBD1. The germline V gene encodes CDR1 MNHEY and CDR2 SMNVEV (reference sequence). CDR3 length: 15 residues. The V and J ends lost 6 bases and 3 bases, in that order; junction bases with no gene match: 9. The CDR3 bases are TGTGCCAGCAGCTTAGGGATGACAGGGGGCTACGAGCAGTACTTC. Translating gives CASSLGMTGGYEQYF.

At least ten counts were recorded for this clonotype. This chain joins TRBV12-3 or TRBV12-4 and TRBJ1-1; tentative D call: TRBD1 (6 bases). V dropped 5 bases and J dropped 5 bases, with 18 bases sitting between them. The CDR3 loop spans 15 amino acids. The CDR3 sequence is CASSPPRGQGTEAFF. CDR3 nucleotide sequence: TGTGCCAGCAGTCCGCCCCGAGGGCAGGGGACTGAAGCTTTCTTT.

This clonotype appeared many times. The gene calls are TRBV6-2 or TRBV6-3 and TRBJ1-2, with D maybe TRBD1 (5 bases). CDR1 and CDR2 (germline): MNHEY, SVGEGT. The CDR3 runs 15 residues. The ends were cut back, 6 bases at V and 4 bases at J, with 18 bases in the middle. In DNA, the CDR3 is TGTGCCAGCAGGGGGACGGAACATTACACCTATGGCTACACCTTC. It encodes CASRGTEHYTYGYTF.

This clonotype was found many times. This chain joins TRBV6-2 or TRBV6-3 and TRBJ2-1; 7 bases map to TRBD2. J was trimmed by 3 bases and V by 3 bases; bases with no gene match: 5. Germline V gives CDR1 MNHEY, CDR2 SVGEGT. The CDR3 totals 15 residues. CDR3 nucleotides: TGTGCCAGCAGTTATCAAGCTAGCGGCTACAATGAGCAGTTCTTC. It codes for CASSYQASGYNEQFF.

This clonotype was recorded many times. The chain carries TRBV14 and TRBJ2-2; unclear D gene. V lost 5 bases, J lost 3 bases, and 7 bases lay in between. The germline V gene has CDR1 SGHDN and CDR2 FVKESK. This CDR3 region has 13 residues. CDR3 sequence: CASSAHYTGELFF. CDR3 nucleotides: TGTGCCAGCAGCGCACATTACACCGGGGAGCTGTTTTTT. Filled out from reference TRBV14 and TRBJ2-2, the complete variable domain reads EAGVTQFPSHSVIEKGQTVTLRCDPISGHDNLYWYRRVMGKEIKFLLHFVKESKQDESGMPNNRFLAERTGGTYSTLKVQPAELEDSGVYFCASSAHYTGELFFGEGSRLTVL.

This clonotype was recorded a few times. The chain couples TRBV12-3 or TRBV12-4 to TRBJ1-3; D not certain. The ends were cut back, 6 bases at V and 4 bases at J, with 13 bases in the middle. The CDR3 extends over 14 amino acids. The CDR3 loop is CASRRGLLGNTIYF. In DNA form, the CDR3 reads TGTGCCAGCAGGAGAGGGTTGTTAGGAAACACCATATATTTT.

Concerning this clonotype itself: This may stem from a read error, because a much larger clone lies one nucleotide away. The CDR3 spells CASSFGTGEMFF. The CDR3 nucleotides are TGTGCCAGCAGTTTCGGAACCGGGGAGATGTTTTTT. The genes are TRBV12-3 or TRBV12-4 and TRBJ2-2, with D possibly being TRBD2 (5 bases). The CDR3 runs to 12 residues.